The T cell receptor beta chain under discussion was sequenced for a study of T cells of healthy individuals. TCRdb passed the 5' RACE reads through MiXCR, listing each CDR3 protein once. In the table there are about 53,000 distinct CDR3 sequences, approximately 15% of which are singletons. This CDR3 is built from 16 residues. Trimming left V 2 bases short and J 2 bases short, with 12 bases between. Germline V gives CDR1 MNHEY, CDR2 SMNVEV (reference sequence). This clonotype appeared a few times. The TCR originated in a human donor in good health. This sequence joins TRBV27 and TRBJ2-2; perhaps TRBD1 as D (6 bases). The CDR3 loop reads CASSLIRGHNTGELFF. The CDR3 DNA sequence: TGTGCCAGCAGTTTAATCAGGGGCCATAACACCGGGGAGCTGTTTTTT.